This T cell receptor beta chain is drawn from a study of OX40 agonist ivuxolimab in advanced cancers. Findings and caveats of the study: Among expanded peripheral T cells, antigen specificity went undetermined. Nonresponders included some who also had low normalized T-cell clonal expansion. At 0.1 to 3.0 mg/kg, CD4+ and CD8+ blood T cells expanded clonally by week 6.

Samples were taken at baseline and on day 1 of cycles 4 and 7. Repertoires were generated with immunoSEQ multiplex PCR, while TCRdb's copy carries only in-frame clones and drops some. In the table there are about 48,000 clones, around nine tenths of which are singletons. Points on this clone: Its antigen remains unknown.

CDR1 KGHSY and CDR2 FQNENV come from the germline V gene. This CDR3 has 17 amino acids. V lost 6 bases, J lost 0 bases, and 20 bases lay in between. The specimen was CD4+ or CD8+ T cells sorted from blood, collected in a trial of the OX40 agonist ivuxolimab. This receptor was identified in an adult with an advanced solid tumor such as melanoma, head and neck, liver or kidney cancer. The J gene is TRBJ1-1, the V gene TRBV16, with a possible D match to TRBD1 (5 bases). In DNA form, the CDR3 reads TGTGCCAGCAGACCGGGGAGGGGCGACAAAATGAACACTGAAGCTTTCTTT. It encodes CASRPGRGDKMNTEAFF. The entire variable domain, with the rest obtained from reference TRBV16 and TRBJ1-1, is as follows: GEEVAQTPKHLVRGEGQKAKLYCAPIKGHSYVFWYQQVLKNEFKFLISFQNENVFDETGMPKERFSAKCLPNSPCSLEIQATKLEDSAVYFCASRPGRGDKMNTEAFFGQGTRLTVV.